The entry that follows covers one T cell receptor beta chain sequence. TCRdb's table, derived via immunoSEQ multiplex PCR, lists solely in-frame clones and lacks some. Seen here are 280,000 or so clones, 88% observed once, and the top ten hold around 0.9%. The data belong to a study of cytomegalovirus exposure and HLA in healthy donors. Specimen: PBMCs. The TCR was taken from a young woman in good health and CMV-seronegative.

The CDR3 DNA reads as TGTGCCAGTAGTACCCAGGGTGCGGTAGGGGGACTGAACACTGAAGCTTTCTTT. Translating it yields CASSTQGAVGGLNTEAFF. The V and J genes are TRBV19 and TRBJ1-1; possibly TRBD1 for D (6 bases). Germline CDR1 and CDR2: LNHDA and SQIVND (reference sequence). The CDR3 is 18 residues long. The germline V and J ends were trimmed by 4 bases and 0 bases, with 21 bases remaining between them.